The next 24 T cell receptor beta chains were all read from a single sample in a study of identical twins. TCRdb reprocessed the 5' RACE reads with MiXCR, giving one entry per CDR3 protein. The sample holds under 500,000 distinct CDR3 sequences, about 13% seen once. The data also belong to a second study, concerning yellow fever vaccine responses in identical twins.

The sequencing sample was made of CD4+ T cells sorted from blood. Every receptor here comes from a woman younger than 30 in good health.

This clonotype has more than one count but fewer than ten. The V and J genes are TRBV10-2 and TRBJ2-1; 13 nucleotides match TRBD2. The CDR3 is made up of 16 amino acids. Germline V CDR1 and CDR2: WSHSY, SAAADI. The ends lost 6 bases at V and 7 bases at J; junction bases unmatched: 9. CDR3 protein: CASRVPGLAGPNEQFF. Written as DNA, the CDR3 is TGCGCCAGCAGGGTACCGGGACTAGCGGGACCTAATGAGCAGTTCTTC.

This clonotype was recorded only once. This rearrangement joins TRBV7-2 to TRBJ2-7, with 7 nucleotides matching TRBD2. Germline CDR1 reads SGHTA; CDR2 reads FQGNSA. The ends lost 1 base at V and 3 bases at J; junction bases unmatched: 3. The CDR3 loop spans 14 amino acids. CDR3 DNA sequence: TGTGCCAGCAGCTTAGACCAGCGGGGCTACGAGCAGTACTTC. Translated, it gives CASSLDQRGYEQYF.

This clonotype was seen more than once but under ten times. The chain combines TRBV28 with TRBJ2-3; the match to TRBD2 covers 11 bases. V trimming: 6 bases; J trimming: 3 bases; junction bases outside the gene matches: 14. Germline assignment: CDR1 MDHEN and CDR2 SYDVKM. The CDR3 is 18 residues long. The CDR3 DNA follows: TGTGCCAGCAGCCTTCCCCCTTTTAGCGGGAGGGTGACAGATACGCAGTATTTT. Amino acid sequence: CASSLPPFSGRVTDTQYF.

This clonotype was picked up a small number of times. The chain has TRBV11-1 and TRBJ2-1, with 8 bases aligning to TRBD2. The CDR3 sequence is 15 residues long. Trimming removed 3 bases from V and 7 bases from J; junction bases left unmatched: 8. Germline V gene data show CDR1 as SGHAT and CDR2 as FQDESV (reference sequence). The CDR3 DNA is TGTGCCAGCAGCTTTGTGACGGGAGGGAAGAATGAGCAGTTCTTC. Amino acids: CASSFVTGGKNEQFF.

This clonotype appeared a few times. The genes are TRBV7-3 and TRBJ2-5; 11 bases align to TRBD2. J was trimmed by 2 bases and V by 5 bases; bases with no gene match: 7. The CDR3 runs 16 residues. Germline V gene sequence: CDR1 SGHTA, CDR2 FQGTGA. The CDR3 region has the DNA TGTGCCAGCAGCACCATCGCTAGCGGGGGGCAAGAGACCCAGTACTTC. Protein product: CASSTIASGGQETQYF.

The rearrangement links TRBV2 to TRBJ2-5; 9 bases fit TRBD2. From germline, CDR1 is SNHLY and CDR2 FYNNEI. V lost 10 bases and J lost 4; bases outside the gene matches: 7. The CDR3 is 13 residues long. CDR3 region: CANRLAVRETQYF. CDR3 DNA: TGTGCCAACCGACTAGCGGTTAGAGAGACCCAGTACTTC.

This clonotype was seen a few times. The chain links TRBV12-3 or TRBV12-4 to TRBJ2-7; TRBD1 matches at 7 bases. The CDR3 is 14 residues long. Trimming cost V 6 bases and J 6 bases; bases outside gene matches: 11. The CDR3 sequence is CASRTGQPGAEQYF. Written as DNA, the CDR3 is TGTGCCAGCAGAACGGGACAGCCCGGGGCCGAGCAGTACTTC.

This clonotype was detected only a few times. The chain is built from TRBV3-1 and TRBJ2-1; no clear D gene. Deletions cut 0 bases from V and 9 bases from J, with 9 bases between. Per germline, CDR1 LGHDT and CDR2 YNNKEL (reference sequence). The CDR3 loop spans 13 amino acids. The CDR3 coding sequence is TGTGCCAGCAGCCAAGAGGGATCAGGTGAGCAGTTCTTC. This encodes CASSQEGSGEQFF.

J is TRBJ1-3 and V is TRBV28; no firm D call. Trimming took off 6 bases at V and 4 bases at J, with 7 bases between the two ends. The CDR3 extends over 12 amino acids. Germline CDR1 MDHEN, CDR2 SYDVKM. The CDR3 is CASSPKGNTIYF. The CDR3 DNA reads TGTGCCAGCAGCCCTAAGGGAAACACCATATATTTT.

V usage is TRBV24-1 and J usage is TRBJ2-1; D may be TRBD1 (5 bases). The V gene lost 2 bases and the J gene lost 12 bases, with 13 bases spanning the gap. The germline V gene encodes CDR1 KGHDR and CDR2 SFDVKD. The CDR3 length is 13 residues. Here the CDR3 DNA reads TGTGCCACCAGTGATTCAGGCGTCAGGGCGCAGTTCTTC. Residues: CATSDSGVRAQFF.

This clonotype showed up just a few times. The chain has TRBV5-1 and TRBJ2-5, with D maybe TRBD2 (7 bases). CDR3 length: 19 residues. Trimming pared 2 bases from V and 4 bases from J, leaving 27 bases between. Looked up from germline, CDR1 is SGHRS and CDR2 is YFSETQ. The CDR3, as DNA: TGCGCCAGCAGCTTTGGGGCAGGGCCCGGCGGGGGCTCAGGAGAGACCCAGTACTTC. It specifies CASSFGAGPGGGSGETQYF.

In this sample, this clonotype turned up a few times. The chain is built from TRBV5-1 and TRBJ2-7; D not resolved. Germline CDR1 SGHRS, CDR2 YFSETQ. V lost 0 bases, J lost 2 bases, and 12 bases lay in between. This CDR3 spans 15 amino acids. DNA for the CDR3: TGCGCCAGCAGCTTGGAATTACGCTCGGCCTACGAGCAGTACTTC. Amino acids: CASSLELRSAYEQYF.

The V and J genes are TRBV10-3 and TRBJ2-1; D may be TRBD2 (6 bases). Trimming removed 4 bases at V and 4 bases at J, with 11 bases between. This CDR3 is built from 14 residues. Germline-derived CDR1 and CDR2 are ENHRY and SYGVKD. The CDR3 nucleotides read TGTGCCATCAGTGCTACGGGGGAGTACAATGAGCAGTTCTTC. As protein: CAISATGEYNEQFF.

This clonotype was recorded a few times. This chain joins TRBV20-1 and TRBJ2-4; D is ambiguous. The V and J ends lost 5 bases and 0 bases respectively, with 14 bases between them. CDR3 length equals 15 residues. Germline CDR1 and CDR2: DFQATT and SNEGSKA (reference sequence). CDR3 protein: CSADTLRLAKNIQYF. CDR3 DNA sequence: TGCAGTGCTGATACCCTACGGCTAGCCAAAAACATTCAGTACTTC.

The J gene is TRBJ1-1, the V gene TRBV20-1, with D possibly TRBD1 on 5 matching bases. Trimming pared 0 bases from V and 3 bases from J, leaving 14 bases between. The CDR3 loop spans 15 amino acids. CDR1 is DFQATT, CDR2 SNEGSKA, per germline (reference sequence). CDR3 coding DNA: TGCAGTGCTAGAGATAGGTCAGGGAGGGACACTGAAGCTTTCTTT. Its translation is CSARDRSGRDTEAFF.

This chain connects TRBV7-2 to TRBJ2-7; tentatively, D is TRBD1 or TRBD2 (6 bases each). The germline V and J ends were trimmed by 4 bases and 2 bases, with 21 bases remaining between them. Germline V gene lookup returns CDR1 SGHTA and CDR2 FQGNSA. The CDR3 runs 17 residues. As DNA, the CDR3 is TGTGCCAGCAGCTCAGGGGTGCTAGCGCTAGATCCCTACGAGCAGTACTTC. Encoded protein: CASSSGVLALDPYEQYF.

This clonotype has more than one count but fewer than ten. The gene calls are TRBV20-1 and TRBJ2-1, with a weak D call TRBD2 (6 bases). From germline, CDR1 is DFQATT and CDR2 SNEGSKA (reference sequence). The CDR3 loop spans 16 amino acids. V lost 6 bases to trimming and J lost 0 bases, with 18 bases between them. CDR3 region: CSAADGTASSYNEQFF. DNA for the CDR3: TGCAGTGCAGCAGACGGGACTGCTAGCTCCTACAATGAGCAGTTCTTC.

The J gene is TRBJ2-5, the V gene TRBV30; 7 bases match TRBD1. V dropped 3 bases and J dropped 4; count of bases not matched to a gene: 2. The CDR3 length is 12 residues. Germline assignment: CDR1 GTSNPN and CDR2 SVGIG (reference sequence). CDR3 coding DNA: TGTGCCTGGAGCGGGACAGCAGAGACCCAGTACTTC. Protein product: CAWSGTAETQYF.

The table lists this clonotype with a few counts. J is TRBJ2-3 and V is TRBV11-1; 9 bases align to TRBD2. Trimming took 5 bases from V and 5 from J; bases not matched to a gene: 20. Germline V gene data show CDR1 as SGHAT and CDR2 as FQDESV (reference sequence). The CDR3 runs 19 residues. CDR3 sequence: CASSLTQRVAGGPKDTQYF. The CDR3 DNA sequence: TGTGCCAGCAGCCTTACACAGCGCGTGGCGGGGGGGCCAAAAGATACGCAGTATTTT.

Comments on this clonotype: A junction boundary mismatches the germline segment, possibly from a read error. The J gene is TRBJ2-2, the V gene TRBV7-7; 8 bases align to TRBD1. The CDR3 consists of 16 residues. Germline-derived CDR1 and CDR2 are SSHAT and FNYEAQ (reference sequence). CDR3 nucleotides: TGTGCTAGCACCTCTTGGACAGGGCAGAACACCGGGGAGCTGTTTTTT. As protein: CASTSWTGQNTGELFF.

The CDR3 protein is CASSQAGEYQPQHF. The CDR3 DNA sequence: TGTGCCAGCAGTCAGGCAGGCGAGTATCAGCCCCAGCATTTT. The V and J genes are TRBV6-1 and TRBJ1-5; D is unclear. The CDR3 is made up of 14 amino acids. V was trimmed by 5 bases and J by 5 bases, leaving 13 bases between them. The V gene's germline CDR1 is MNHNS and CDR2 SASEGT.

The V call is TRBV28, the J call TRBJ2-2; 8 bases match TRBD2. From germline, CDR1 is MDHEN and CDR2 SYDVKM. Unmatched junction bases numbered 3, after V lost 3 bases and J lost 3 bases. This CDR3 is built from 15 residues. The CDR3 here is CASSFGGADTGELFF. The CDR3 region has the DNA TGTGCCAGCAGTTTCGGGGGGGCCGACACCGGGGAGCTGTTTTTT.

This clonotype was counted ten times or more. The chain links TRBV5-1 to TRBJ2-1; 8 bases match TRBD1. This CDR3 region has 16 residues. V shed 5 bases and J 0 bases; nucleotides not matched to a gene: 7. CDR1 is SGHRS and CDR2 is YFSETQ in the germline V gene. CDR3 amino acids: CASRPRQGSSYNEQFF. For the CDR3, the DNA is TGCGCCAGCAGGCCTAGACAGGGGTCCTCCTACAATGAGCAGTTCTTC.

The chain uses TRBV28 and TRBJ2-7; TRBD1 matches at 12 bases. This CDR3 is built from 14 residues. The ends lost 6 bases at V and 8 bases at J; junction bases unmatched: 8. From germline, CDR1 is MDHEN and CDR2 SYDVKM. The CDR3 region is CASSPGTGGGKQYF. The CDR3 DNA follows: TGTGCCAGCAGCCCTGGGACAGGGGGCGGCAAGCAGTACTTC.